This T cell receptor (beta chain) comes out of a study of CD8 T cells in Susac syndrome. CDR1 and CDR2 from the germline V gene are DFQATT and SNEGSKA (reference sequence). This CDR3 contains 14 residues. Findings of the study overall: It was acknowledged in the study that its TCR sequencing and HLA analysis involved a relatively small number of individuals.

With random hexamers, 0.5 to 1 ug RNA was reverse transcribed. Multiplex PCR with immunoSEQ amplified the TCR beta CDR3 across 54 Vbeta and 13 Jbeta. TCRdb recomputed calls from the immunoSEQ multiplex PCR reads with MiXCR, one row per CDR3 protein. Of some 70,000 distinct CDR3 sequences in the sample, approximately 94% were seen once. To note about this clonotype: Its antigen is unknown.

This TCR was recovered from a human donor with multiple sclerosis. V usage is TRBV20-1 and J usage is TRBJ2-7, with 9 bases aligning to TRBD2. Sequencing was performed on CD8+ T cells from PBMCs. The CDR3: CSLNGREGGYEQYF. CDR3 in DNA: TGCAGCCTCAACGGGCGGGAGGGCGGTTACGAGCAGTACTTC.